The 22 T cell receptor beta chains below all came from one sample that was sequenced in a study of cytomegalovirus exposure and HLA in healthy donors. The PCR used 60 Vbeta and 13 Jbeta primers. Sequenced by immunoSEQ multiplex PCR; TCRdb stores in-frame clones only, minus some. The profile shows 270,000 or so clones, about nine tenths of them singletons. The sequencing sample was made of PBMCs. These receptors originate from a girl aged 2-10 years in good health and CMV-seronegative.

This rearrangement joins TRBV7-9 to TRBJ2-1, with 11 bases aligning to TRBD1. CDR3 length equals 14 residues. Germline V gene data show CDR1 as SEHNR and CDR2 as FQNEAQ (reference sequence). Losses at the gene ends were 6 bases for V and 6 bases for J; bases not matched to a gene: 4. The DNA of the CDR3 is TGTGCCAGCAGTGCCGGGACAGGGGGCAATGAGCAGTTCTTC. Its protein product is CASSAGTGGNEQFF.

In this sample, this clone turned up once. CDR3 region: CASSHPSGSSYNEQFF. CDR3 in DNA: TGCGCCAGCAGCCACCCTAGCGGGAGCTCCTACAATGAGCAGTTCTTC. This chain connects TRBV4-1 to TRBJ2-1; 10 bases map to TRBD2. The J segment lost 0 bases and the V segment lost 3 bases, leaving 2 bases of the junction unmatched. The CDR3 consists of 16 residues. CDR1 is MGHRA and CDR2 is YSYEKL in the germline V gene.

V usage is TRBV27 and J usage is TRBJ1-6; D unresolved. The V end was cut by 3 bases, the J end by 8 bases, with 14 bases between. This CDR3 comprises 15 residues. The germline gives CDR1 MNHEY, CDR2 SMNVEV (reference sequence). This CDR3 is CASSLAGLWHSPLHF. DNA of the CDR3: TGTGCCAGCAGTTTGGCAGGCTTGTGGCATTCACCCCTCCACTTT.

This clone occurred a few times. This chain links TRBV7-6 with TRBJ1-3; no definite D call. V dropped 2 bases and J dropped 0 bases, with 8 bases sitting between them. The CDR3 has 15 amino acids. The germline V gene has CDR1 SGHVS and CDR2 FNYEAQ. CDR3 in amino acids: CASSLTVSSGNTIYF. As DNA, the CDR3 is TGTGCCAGCAGCTTAACAGTTAGCTCTGGAAACACCATATATTTT. Full variable domain (rest looked up from reference TRBV7-6 and TRBJ1-3): GAGVSQSPRYKVTKRGQDVALRCDPISGHVSLYWYRQALGQGPEFLTYFNYEAQQDKSGLPNDRFSAERPEGSISTLTIQRTEQRDSAMYRCASSLTVSSGNTIYFGEGSWLTVV.

The gene calls are TRBV7-9 and TRBJ1-1; D possibly corresponds to TRBD1 (6 bases). The V and J ends lost 11 bases and 1 base respectively, with 20 bases between them. The germline V gene encodes CDR1 SEHNR and CDR2 FQNEAQ (reference sequence). The CDR3 has 15 amino acids. The CDR3 coding sequence is TGTGCCCTCTGGCGGGGGGGCGCCGGGAACACTGAAGCTTTCTTT. Protein product: CALWRGGAGNTEAFF.

The V and J genes are TRBV5-4 and TRBJ2-5, with a tentative D call TRBD2 (5 bases). CDR1 and CDR2 (germline): SGHNT, YYREEE (reference sequence). The CDR3 is 19 residues long. Trimming left V 0 bases short and J 2 bases short, with 23 bases between. The CDR3 loop is CASSLDSDLKYLLQETQYF. In DNA form, the CDR3 reads TGTGCCAGCAGCTTGGATTCGGACTTAAAATACCTCCTTCAAGAGACCCAGTACTTC.

The chain carries TRBV14 and TRBJ1-6, with D perhaps TRBD1 (6 bases). V shed 0 bases and J shed 3 bases, with 12 bases lying between them. Germline V gives CDR1 SGHDN, CDR2 FVKESK. The CDR3 covers 17 residues. CDR3 sequence reads: CASSQDGQGIYNSPLHF. The CDR3, as DNA: TGTGCCAGCAGCCAAGATGGGCAGGGGATCTATAATTCACCCCTCCACTTT.

This clone is a singleton in its sample. The J gene is TRBJ2-1, the V gene TRBV5-5; 8 positions match TRBD2. The ends lost 1 base at V and 4 bases at J; junction bases unmatched: 4. Germline loops: CDR1 SGHKS, CDR2 YYEKEE (reference sequence). The CDR3 covers 15 residues. The CDR3, as DNA: TGTGCCAGCAGCTTGACACTAGCGGAGTACAATGAGCAGTTCTTC. Translated: CASSLTLAEYNEQFF. Supplemented by reference TRBV5-5 and TRBJ2-1, the full variable domain reads DAGVTQSPTHLIKTRGQQVTLRCSPISGHKSVSWYQQVLGQGPQFIFQYYEKEERGRGNFPDRFSARQFPNYSSELNVNALLLGDSALYLCASSLTLAEYNEQFFGPGTRLTVL.

The chain is built from TRBV15 and TRBJ2-7; 10 bases agree with TRBD2. V dropped 1 base and J dropped 7; count of bases not matched to a gene: 7. Germline lookup yields CDR1 LNHNV and CDR2 YYDKDF (reference sequence). This CDR3 is built from 15 residues. The chain's CDR3 is CATSRVVSGGPEQYF. DNA of the CDR3: TGTGCCACCAGCAGAGTGGTTAGCGGGGGGCCTGAGCAGTACTTC.

The V call is TRBV2, the J call TRBJ2-5, with TRBD1 matching 12 bases. The CDR3 has 15 residues. Germline CDR1 reads SNHLY; CDR2 reads FYNNEI. V was clipped by 5 bases and J by 5 bases; unmatched bases: 6. The CDR3 coding sequence is TGTGCCAGCAGTTTGGGACAGGGGGCGCGGGAGACCCAGTACTTC. Its protein is CASSLGQGARETQYF.

In its sample, this clone was seen once. The chain carries TRBV5-4 and TRBJ2-3; 14 bases line up with TRBD2. From germline, CDR1 is SGHNT and CDR2 YYREEE (reference sequence). Trimming cost V 0 bases and J 4 bases; bases outside gene matches: 7. This CDR3 spans 18 amino acids. CDR3 protein: CASSLARLAGGPPDTQYF. The CDR3 bases are TGTGCCAGCAGCTTGGCCCGACTAGCGGGAGGGCCTCCAGATACGCAGTATTTT. The entire variable domain, with the rest obtained from reference TRBV5-4 and TRBJ2-3, is as follows: ETGVTQSPTHLIKTRGQQVTLRCSSQSGHNTVSWYQQALGQGPQFIFQYYREEENGRGNFPPRFSGLQFPNYSSELNVNALELDDSALYLCASSLARLAGGPPDTQYFGPGTRLTVL.

J is TRBJ1-6 and V is TRBV28; possible D gene TRBD1, 6 bases. The CDR3 is 15 amino acids. Germline V gene data show CDR1 as MDHEN and CDR2 as SYDVKM. V lost 5 bases, J lost 4 bases, and 12 bases lay in between. The CDR3 bases are TGTGCCAGCAGTCTCTTAGGGACATATAATTCACCCCTCCACTTT. Its translation: CASSLLGTYNSPLHF.

The chain links TRBV7-2 to TRBJ2-1; D remains unclear. The germline CDR1 and CDR2 sequences are SGHTA and FQGNSA. The CDR3 is 16 amino acids. V shed 5 bases and J shed 0 bases, with 14 bases lying between them. The CDR3 DNA follows: TGTGCCAGCAGCCGATTGGGCTCCAGCTCCTACAATGAGCAGTTCTTC. This translates into CASSRLGSSSYNEQFF.

This clone was seen only once. The chain couples TRBV30 to TRBJ2-7; 7 bases are shared with TRBD2. The CDR3 runs to 15 residues. The V segment lost 4 bases and the J segment 2 bases; nucleotides outside the gene matches: 11. CDR1 GTSNPN and CDR2 SVGIG come from the germline V gene (reference sequence). CDR3 nucleotide sequence: TGTGCCTGGACCCCCAAGGGAGGGCCCCCCTACGAGCAGTACTTC. Its protein is CAWTPKGGPPYEQYF.

This chain connects TRBV7-9 to TRBJ2-3; D is unclear. Germline V gives CDR1 SEHNR, CDR2 FQNEAQ (reference sequence). V was pared by 5 bases and J by 2 bases, with 11 bases between. This CDR3 is built from 14 residues. The CDR3 nucleotides are TGTGCCAGCAGCCCCCGACTTAACACAGATACGCAGTATTTT. Its protein product is CASSPRLNTDTQYF.

This chain joins TRBV19 and TRBJ1-1; D gene ambiguous. The CDR3 is 11 amino acids. Germline V gene data show CDR1 as LNHDA and CDR2 as SQIVND (reference sequence). V was cut by 7 bases and J by 10 bases, with 13 bases left in between. This CDR3 reads CASTTGRGAFF. CDR3 coding DNA: TGTGCCAGTACGACCGGGCGGGGAGCTTTCTTT.

The chain is built from TRBV18 and TRBJ1-5; 8 nucleotides align to TRBD1. Germline values: CDR1 KGHSH, CDR2 LQKENI. Germline trimming cut 5 bases from V and 2 bases from J; bases unmatched to any gene: 8. This CDR3 contains 16 residues. CDR3 residues: CASSAGQGGGNQPQHF. As DNA, the CDR3 is TGTGCCAGCTCAGCCGGACAGGGCGGCGGCAATCAGCCCCAGCATTTT. The full variable domain, rest sourced from reference TRBV18 and TRBJ1-5, is NAGVMQNPRHLVRRRGQEARLRCSPMKGHSHVYWYRQLPEEGLKFMVYLQKENIIDESGMPKERFSAEFPKEGPSILRIQQVVRGDSAAYFCASSAGQGGGNQPQHFGDGTRLSIL.

The DNA for the CDR3 is TGTGCCAGCACCATAGCGGGGGGCGTGAACGAGCAGTACTTC. Amino acids: CASTIAGGVNEQYF. The chain is built from TRBV6-1 and TRBJ2-7; 10 bases match TRBD2. V lost 7 bases, J lost 5 bases, and 8 bases stayed unmatched. CDR3 length: 14 amino acids. Per germline, CDR1 MNHNS and CDR2 SASEGT.

The rearrangement joins TRBV5-4 to TRBJ2-2; 10 bases line up with TRBD2. Unmatched junction bases numbered 6, after V lost 3 bases and J lost 7 bases. The CDR3 loop spans 15 amino acids. From germline, CDR1 is SGHNT and CDR2 YYREEE (reference sequence). Here the CDR3 DNA reads TGTGCCAGCAGCTCACCGGGGACTAGCGTCGGGGAGCTGTTTTTT. Protein: CASSSPGTSVGELFF. Full variable domain (outside the CDR3, taken from reference TRBV5-4 and TRBJ2-2): ETGVTQSPTHLIKTRGQQVTLRCSSQSGHNTVSWYQQALGQGPQFIFQYYREEENGRGNFPPRFSGLQFPNYSSELNVNALELDDSALYLCASSSPGTSVGELFFGEGSRLTVL.

Written as DNA, the CDR3 is TGTGCCAGCAGCTTAATGTGGGGGGAAGAAGATACGCAGTATTTT. It yields the protein CASSLMWGEEDTQYF. The chain employs TRBV11-2 and TRBJ2-3; a possible D gene is TRBD2 (6 bases). V shed 2 bases and J shed 5 bases, with 14 bases lying between them. The CDR3 spans 15 residues. The germline V gene has CDR1 SGHAT and CDR2 FQNNGV.

The chain joins TRBV2 to TRBJ2-5, with 12 positions matching TRBD2. Germline V gene lookup returns CDR1 SNHLY and CDR2 FYNNEI. The CDR3 runs to 15 residues. The trim removed 5 bases at V and 5 bases at J, leaving 6 bases unmatched. The chain's CDR3 is CASSRLAGAQETQYF. The CDR3 region has the DNA TGTGCCAGCAGTAGACTAGCGGGAGCCCAGGAGACCCAGTACTTC. The variable domain in full, completed from reference TRBV2 and TRBJ2-5, reads EPEVTQTPSHQVTQMGQEVILRCVPISNHLYFYWYRQILGQKVEFLVSFYNNEISEKSEIFDDQFSVERPDGSNFTLKIRSTKLEDSAMYFCASSRLAGAQETQYFGPGTRLLVL.

V and J are TRBV6-1 and TRBJ2-1, with D possibly TRBD1 on 5 matching bases. Germline assignment: CDR1 MNHNS and CDR2 SASEGT. Trimming took 7 bases from V and 0 from J, leaving 10 bases between them. This CDR3 region has 14 residues. CDR3 bases: TGTGCCAGCACCGGACACTACTCCTACAATGAGCAGTTCTTC. Protein product: CASTGHYSYNEQFF.